The 18 T cell receptor beta chains presented below share a single source sample, sequenced in a study of blood T cell repertoires in COVID-19. Method: immunoSEQ multiplex PCR; TCRdb's copy keeps in-frame clones and lacks some. The table has roughly 230,000 clones, roughly four fifths seen once; the top ten hold less than 8%. Sequenced: peripheral blood. The receptors originated from a woman aged 50 to 65 with acute or convalescent COVID-19.

The chain joins TRBV7-2 to TRBJ1-1, with D maybe TRBD1 (6 bases). Germline V lookup: CDR1 SGHTA, CDR2 FQGNSA. CDR3 length: 16 residues. The ends were cut back, 2 bases at V and 3 bases at J, with 16 bases in the middle. For the CDR3, the DNA is TGTGCCAGCAGCTTAAGGCAAACCGCAGGGGACACTGAAGCTTTCTTT. Encoded protein: CASSLRQTAGDTEAFF. Full variable domain (rest looked up from reference TRBV7-2 and TRBJ1-1): GAGVSQSPSNKVTEKGKDVELRCDPISGHTALYWYRQSLGQGLEFLIYFQGNSAPDKSGLPSDRFSAERTGGSVSTLTIQRTQQEDSAVYLCASSLRQTAGDTEAFFGQGTRLTVV.

The chain employs TRBV3-1 (or the pseudogene TRBV3-2) and TRBJ2-1; the match to TRBD2 covers 8 bases. The CDR3 loop spans 14 amino acids. Per the germline V gene, CDR1 is LGHDT and CDR2 is YNNKEL (reference sequence). Trimming cost V 3 bases and J 7 bases; bases outside gene matches: 5. The CDR3 DNA reads TGTGCCAGCAGCCAGGGACTAGATAGGAATGAGCAGTTCTTC. Protein sequence: CASSQGLDRNEQFF.

The rearrangement uses TRBV4-3 and TRBJ1-6; 8 bases fit TRBD1. V lost 4 bases to trimming and J lost 9 bases; unmatched junction nucleotides: 8. This CDR3 is built from 15 residues. Germline CDR1 LGHNA, CDR2 YSLEER. CDR3 residues: CASSLEQGAISPLHF. The CDR3 DNA reads as TGCGCCAGCAGCCTTGAGCAGGGGGCAATTTCACCCCTCCACTTT.

The chain is built from TRBV7-6 and TRBJ2-7, with no clear D. The CDR3 runs 12 residues. Trimming took 1 base from V and 3 from J, leaving 4 bases between them. Germline CDR1 SGHVS, CDR2 FNYEAQ. CDR3 amino acids: CASSLGDYEQYF. CDR3 DNA: TGTGCCAGCAGCTTAGGAGACTACGAGCAGTACTTC. The full variable domain, its missing parts supplied by reference TRBV7-6 and TRBJ2-7, is GAGVSQSPRYKVTKRGQDVALRCDPISGHVSLYWYRQALGQGPEFLTYFNYEAQQDKSGLPNDRFSAERPEGSISTLTIQRTEQRDSAMYRCASSLGDYEQYFGPGTRLTVT.

This clone was picked up one time. The rearrangement uses TRBV9 and TRBJ1-2, with D possibly TRBD1 on 6 matching bases. Trimming took off 2 bases at V and 3 bases at J, with 14 bases between the two ends. CDR3 size: 15 residues. CDR1 and CDR2 from the germline V gene are SGDLS and YYNGEE. For the CDR3, the DNA is TGTGCCAGCAGCGTGGGTAACTCAGGGGACTATGGCTACACCTTC. Encoded protein: CASSVGNSGDYGYTF.

This clone has a single count. The chain has TRBV10-1 and TRBJ1-5; D is ambiguous. The CDR3 contains 12 residues. Germline loops: CDR1 WNHNN, CDR2 SYGVQD (reference sequence). V lost 3 bases and J 7 bases, leaving 7 bases between the germline ends. The CDR3 sequence is CASSDPGQPQHF. The CDR3 region has the DNA TGCGCCAGCAGTGACCCCGGGCAGCCCCAGCATTTT.

The chain links TRBV4-2 to TRBJ1-2, with TRBD1 matching over 7 bases. The germline gives CDR1 LGHNA, CDR2 YNFKEQ. V shed 3 bases and J 0 bases; nucleotides not matched to a gene: 7. The CDR3 has 16 amino acids. CDR3 nucleotides: TGTGCCAGCAGCCAGGCGGCAGGGGGAGCTAACTATGGCTACACCTTC. This encodes CASSQAAGGANYGYTF.

This clone was detected only a few times. This chain connects TRBV3-1 (or the pseudogene TRBV3-2) to TRBJ1-5; a possible D gene is TRBD1 (6 bases). CDR3 length equals 14 residues. Per germline, CDR1 LGHDT and CDR2 YNNKEL (reference sequence). V lost 2 bases and J 7 bases, leaving 12 bases between the germline ends. In nucleotides, the CDR3 is TGTGCCAGCAGCCAAACAGGGAGAAGGCAGCCCCAGCATTTT. It specifies CASSQTGRRQPQHF.

The CDR3 bases are TGCGCCAGCAGCCAAGAACGTTGGACAGGCTACATTAATGAAAAACTGTTTTTT. It yields the protein CASSQERWTGYINEKLFF. This chain links TRBV4-1 with TRBJ1-4, with 7 bases that match TRBD1. The J segment lost 4 bases and the V segment lost 0 bases, leaving 11 bases of the junction unmatched. The CDR3 has 18 amino acids. Germline CDR1 MGHRA, CDR2 YSYEKL.

The chain employs TRBV6-4 and TRBJ1-2; 7 bases are shared with TRBD1. Germline CDR1 reads MRHNA; CDR2 reads SNTAGT. Unmatched junction bases numbered 15, after V lost 6 bases and J lost 8 bases. This CDR3 is built from 15 residues. In DNA form, the CDR3 reads TGTGCCAGCAGCCGCGACAGGGCAACTTGGGAGGGCTACACCTTC. This encodes CASSRDRATWEGYTF.

This sequence joins TRBV30 and TRBJ2-2, with TRBD2 matching 7 bases. CDR1 is GTSNPN, CDR2 SVGIG, per germline (reference sequence). V lost 3 bases to trimming and J lost 4 bases; unmatched junction nucleotides: 11. This CDR3 has 16 amino acids. The CDR3 region is CAWSGGWGLGTGELFF. CDR3 nucleotide sequence: TGTGCCTGGAGCGGGGGGTGGGGGTTGGGCACCGGGGAGCTGTTTTTT.

The J gene is TRBJ2-2, the V gene TRBV4-2; D is possibly TRBD2 (5 bases). This CDR3 contains 15 residues. V lost 6 bases and J lost 2, with 13 bases in between. CDR1 is LGHNA, CDR2 YNFKEQ, per germline. CDR3 loop: CASSREPLNTGELFF. The CDR3 DNA reads as TGTGCCAGCAGTAGGGAGCCGTTAAACACCGGGGAGCTGTTTTTT.

This clone turned up a few times. The genes are TRBV5-1 and TRBJ2-1, with TRBD1 identical over 8 bases. J gave up 7 bases and V 1 base, and 1 base lay outside the gene matches. The CDR3 is 13 amino acids. Germline V gene lookup returns CDR1 SGHRS and CDR2 YFSETQ. CDR3 DNA: TGCGCCAGCAGCTTGTGGACAGGGAATGAGCAGTTCTTC. Encoded protein: CASSLWTGNEQFF.

This clone was counted only a few times. J is TRBJ1-4 and V is TRBV6-4, with D unresolved. The V end was cut by 6 bases, the J end by 1 base, with 9 bases between. Germline V lookup: CDR1 MRHNA, CDR2 SNTAGT. CDR3 length: 14 amino acids. The CDR3 loop reads CASSPPVTNEKLFF. For the CDR3, the DNA is TGTGCCAGCAGCCCACCGGTAACTAATGAAAAACTGTTTTTT.

The V call is TRBV18, the J call TRBJ1-1; 7 bases agree with TRBD1. Germline V CDR1 and CDR2: KGHSH, LQKENI. After removal of 6 bases from V and 3 bases from J, the junction contained 10 bases not matched to a gene. The CDR3 contains 15 residues. The CDR3 nucleotides read TGTGCCAGCTCCCCGCGACAGGGAATTTACACTGAAGCTTTCTTT. Residues: CASSPRQGIYTEAFF.

The chain carries TRBV7-9 and TRBJ1-1; TRBD1 is a possible D gene (5 bases). The CDR3 is 15 residues long. CDR1 SEHNR and CDR2 FQNEAQ come from the germline V gene (reference sequence). V lost 1 base, J lost 4 bases, and 13 bases lay in between. Written as DNA, the CDR3 is TGTGCCAGCAGCTTAGTCATGGGGCGGACCACTGAAGCTTTCTTT. It is translated as CASSLVMGRTTEAFF. The entire variable domain, with the rest obtained from reference TRBV7-9 and TRBJ1-1, is as follows: DTGVSQNPRHKITKRGQNVTFRCDPISEHNRLYWYRQTLGQGPEFLTYFQNEAQLEKSRLLSDRFSAERPKGSFSTLEIQRTEQGDSAMYLCASSLVMGRTTEAFFGQGTRLTVV.

The chain links TRBV5-1 to TRBJ2-7; TRBD1 matches at 8 bases. V trimming: 3 bases; J trimming: 12 bases; junction bases outside the gene matches: 14. Germline loops: CDR1 SGHRS, CDR2 YFSETQ. The CDR3 spans 14 residues. This CDR3 reads CASSSGTGGRPTYF. The DNA for the CDR3 is TGCGCCAGCAGCTCCGGGACAGGAGGCCGCCCTACGTACTTC.

The chain carries TRBV6-2 or TRBV6-3 and TRBJ2-7; 8 bases map to TRBD2. Looked up from germline, CDR1 is MNHEY and CDR2 is SVGEGT. CDR3 length: 15 amino acids. J gave up 2 bases and V 2 bases, and 5 bases lay outside the gene matches. CDR3 in DNA: TGTGCCAGCAGTTACCCGGGACTAGGCGCCTACGAGCAGTACTTC. It is translated as CASSYPGLGAYEQYF.